The TCR beta chain described here comes from a study of OX40 agonist ivuxolimab in advanced cancers. Study information: Patients assigned to dose escalation were diagnosed with hepatocellular carcinoma, melanoma, renal cell or head and neck cancer. Cohort: 65% to 90% men, mean age approximately 64, aged about 23 to 80. Whole-study findings and limits: In general, CD8+ T cells held more expanded clones than CD4+ did, on average.

For this clone: The antigen is undetermined.

Blood draws occurred at baseline, cycle 4 day 1, and cycle 7 day 1. Assay: immunoSEQ multiplex PCR; the TCRdb copy retains only in-frame clones and omits some. The table shows around 110,000 clones, with about 91% occurring only once. Trimming took 2 bases from V and 8 from J; bases not matched to a gene: 19. Germline V lookup: CDR1 MDHEN, CDR2 SYDVKM. This CDR3 region has 19 residues. The receptor comes from an adult with an advanced solid tumor such as melanoma, head and neck, liver or kidney cancer. The chain uses TRBV28 and TRBJ2-2; 8 nucleotides line up with TRBD2. The sequenced sample was CD4+ or CD8+ T cells sorted from blood, obtained in a trial of the OX40 agonist ivuxolimab. The CDR3 spells CASSLGTVWREVDKGELFF. Here the CDR3 DNA reads TGTGCCAGCAGTTTAGGCACGGTCTGGCGGGAGGTCGATAAAGGGGAGCTGTTTTTT.